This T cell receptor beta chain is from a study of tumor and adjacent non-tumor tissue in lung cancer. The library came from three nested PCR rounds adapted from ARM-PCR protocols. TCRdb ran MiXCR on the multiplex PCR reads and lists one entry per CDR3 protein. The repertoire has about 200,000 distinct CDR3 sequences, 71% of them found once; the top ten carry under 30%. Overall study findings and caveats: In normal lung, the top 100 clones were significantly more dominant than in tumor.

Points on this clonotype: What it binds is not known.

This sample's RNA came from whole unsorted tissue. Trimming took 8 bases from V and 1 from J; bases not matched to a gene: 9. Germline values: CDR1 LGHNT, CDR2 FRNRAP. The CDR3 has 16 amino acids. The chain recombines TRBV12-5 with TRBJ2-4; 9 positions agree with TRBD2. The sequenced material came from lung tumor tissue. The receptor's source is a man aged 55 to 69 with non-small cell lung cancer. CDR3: CASPTTGTSAKNIQYF. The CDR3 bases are TGTGCTAGTCCTACGACCGGGACTAGCGCCAAAAACATTCAGTACTTC.